The source of this TCR beta chain is a study of siplizumab effects on memory and regulatory T cells. Study results and caveats: Suppressive activity of Tregs proliferating in siplizumab cultures remained unconfirmed. Naive or memory phenotype was unassignable for roughly 75-97% of proliferating CD4+ or CD8+ clones.

Germline values: CDR1 MNHNY, CDR2 SVGAGI (reference sequence). Germline trimming cut 6 bases from V and 0 bases from J; bases unmatched to any gene: 4. The CDR3 spans 14 residues. Remarks on this clone: What it binds is unknown.

The protocol was immunoSEQ multiplex PCR, while the TCRdb copy is restricted to in-frame clones and leaves out a portion. The sample gives 95,000 to 110,000 clones, over 90% of which show up once; approximately 0.62% is in the top ten. V usage is TRBV6-6 and J usage is TRBJ2-7; 8 nucleotides align to TRBD1. The origin of this receptor is a human donor in good health. Material: Tregs sorted from blood. The CDR3 coding sequence is TGTGCCAGCAGACGGACAGGGAGCTCCTACGAGCAGTACTTC. This translates into CASRRTGSSYEQYF.